These 5 T cell receptor beta chains were sequenced from one sample in a study of identical twins. TCRdb passed the 5' RACE reads through MiXCR, listing each CDR3 protein once. The table includes roughly 250,000 distinct CDR3 sequences, approximately 6.8% detected once. The sample was also reused in another study, on yellow fever vaccine responses in identical twins.

Sequenced: CD8+ T cells sorted from blood. Receptors were obtained from a woman younger than 35 in good health.

This clonotype appeared many times. The chain carries TRBV6-1 and TRBJ2-7; 13 bases are shared with TRBD2. The V gene end was trimmed by 1 base and the J gene end by 7 bases; junction bases not matched to a gene: 10. CDR1 is MNHNS, CDR2 SASEGT, per germline. This CDR3 comprises 17 residues. The CDR3 is CASSEEGTSGREGEQYF. CDR3 DNA: TGTGCCAGCAGTGAAGAAGGAACTAGCGGGAGGGAGGGGGAGCAGTACTTC.

At least ten counts were recorded for this clonotype. This chain joins TRBV21-1 and TRBJ2-7. TRBV21-1 is noted as a pseudogene. The CDR3 has 14 amino acids. The DNA for the CDR3 is TGTGCCAGCAGCAACTGGGGGAGCTCCTACGAGCAGTACGTC. It is translated as CASSNWGSSYEQYV.

This rearrangement joins TRBV10-2 to TRBJ1-1; no reliable D call. This CDR3 is 14 amino acids long. Deletions cut 4 bases from V and 6 bases from J, with 15 bases between. Germline CDR1 is WSHSY and CDR2 is SAAADI. The CDR3 DNA follows: TGCGCCAGCAGTGTGGTGGAGGGTTCATCTGAAGCTTTCTTT. Protein sequence: CASSVVEGSSEAFF.

This clonotype was seen many times. This sequence joins TRBV5-6 and TRBJ2-3; a possible D gene is TRBD2 (5 bases). CDR3 size: 16 residues. Germline values: CDR1 SGHDT, CDR2 YYEEEE. V was pared by 0 bases and J by 4 bases, with 15 bases between. The CDR3 sequence: CASSLEVGGSADTQYF. The DNA of the CDR3 is TGTGCCAGCAGCTTGGAAGTGGGTGGGAGCGCAGATACGCAGTATTTT.

This clonotype was seen only a few times. The V and J genes are TRBV10-3 and TRBJ2-1; 13 nucleotides match TRBD2. Trimming cost V 4 bases and J 3 bases; bases outside gene matches: 3. CDR3 length equals 16 residues. Germline assignment: CDR1 ENHRY and CDR2 SYGVKD. In DNA, the CDR3 is TGTGCCATCAGTGTCGGGACTAGCGGGGACTACAATGAGCAGTTCTTC. It codes for CAISVGTSGDYNEQFF.